The 2 T cell receptor beta chains below all came from one sample that was sequenced in a study of T cells in Graves' hyperthyroidism and ophthalmopathy. There were TCR beta CDR3 regions amplified from RNA transcripts. First-round RT-PCR targeting the TCR CDR3 was performed with the HTBI primer set. MiXCR, run by TCRdb on the multiplex PCR reads, gives a single entry per CDR3 protein. Here the sample spans hundreds of thousands of distinct CDR3 sequences, around 13% being singletons. The sample taken for sequencing was blood. These receptors all stem from a woman aged 45-65 years with Graves' ophthalmopathy.

About this clonotype: At one boundary the junction diverges from the germline segment, which might be a read error. The chain combines TRBV28 with TRBJ2-3; TRBD2 aligns across 9 bases. The germline CDR1 and CDR2 sequences are MDHEN and SYDVKM. The length of the CDR3 is 13 residues. CDR3 loop: CAGRIAGEGPQYF. As DNA, the CDR3 is TGTGCCGGCAGGATAGCGGGAGAAGGTCCTCAGTATTTT.

About this clonotype itself: Given the absence of the conserved phenylalanine or tryptophan at the CDR3 end, a read error is likely. The gene calls are TRBV28 and TRBJ2-1; D is uncertain. Germline V CDR1 and CDR2: MDHEN, SYDVKM. The CDR3 covers 16 residues. Trimming removed 6 bases from V and 1 base from J, with 16 bases in between. Here the CDR3 reads CASRMRMVRSYNEQFL. The CDR3 coding sequence is TGTGCCAGCAGGATGAGGATGGTTCGTTCCTACAATGAGCAGTTCCTC.